The T cell receptor (beta chain) under discussion was sequenced for a study of T cell responses to AZD1222 COVID-19 vaccine. Study-level information: Second-dose recipients at about 4 or about 12 weeks were treated as one pooled group.

This clone was observed a few times. Its antigen is currently unknown. The CDR3 spans 13 residues. Between the trimmed V and J ends, which lost 3 bases and 1 base, there was a span of 7 bases. Germline V gives CDR1 SGHNT, CDR2 YENEEA. Study findings and constraints: Donors skewed white British and female; clonal diversity was possibly underestimated.

Some clones are missing from TCRdb's copy, which holds only in-frame ones; the method was immunoSEQ multiplex PCR. This sample carries 25,000 to 30,000 clones, around 80% of them seen once, and the ten largest clones take 5.8%. This receptor was taken from an adult in good health. The sequencing used peripheral blood, collected on day 0 of AZD1222 vaccination. J is TRBJ2-7 and V is TRBV11-3; D not certain. CDR3 nucleotide sequence: TGTGCCAGCAGCTTGTACAGATCCTACGAGCAGTACGTC. It codes for CASSLYRSYEQYV.